This T cell receptor beta chain was retrieved from a study of graft-versus-host responses after intestinal transplantation. TCRdb's copy holds only in-frame clones and misses some; the assay was immunoSEQ multiplex PCR. The repertoire holds 90,000 to 130,000 clones, over 85% seen once, with around 0.49% in the top ten. The length of the CDR3 is 11 residues. Germline CDR1 and CDR2: SGHRS and YFSETQ. V was cut by 5 bases and J by 10 bases, with 10 bases left in between. To note about this clone: What it binds is unknown.

The V and J genes are TRBV5-1 and TRBJ1-3; D ambiguous. This clonotype was sampled from a human donor who received an intestinal transplant. The specimen was unstimulated CD8+ T cells sorted from spleen or lymph node cells, collected before intestinal transplant. CDR3 nucleotides: TGCGCCAGCAGGGGAGAGGGTACCATATATTTT. Encoded protein: CASRGEGTIYF.